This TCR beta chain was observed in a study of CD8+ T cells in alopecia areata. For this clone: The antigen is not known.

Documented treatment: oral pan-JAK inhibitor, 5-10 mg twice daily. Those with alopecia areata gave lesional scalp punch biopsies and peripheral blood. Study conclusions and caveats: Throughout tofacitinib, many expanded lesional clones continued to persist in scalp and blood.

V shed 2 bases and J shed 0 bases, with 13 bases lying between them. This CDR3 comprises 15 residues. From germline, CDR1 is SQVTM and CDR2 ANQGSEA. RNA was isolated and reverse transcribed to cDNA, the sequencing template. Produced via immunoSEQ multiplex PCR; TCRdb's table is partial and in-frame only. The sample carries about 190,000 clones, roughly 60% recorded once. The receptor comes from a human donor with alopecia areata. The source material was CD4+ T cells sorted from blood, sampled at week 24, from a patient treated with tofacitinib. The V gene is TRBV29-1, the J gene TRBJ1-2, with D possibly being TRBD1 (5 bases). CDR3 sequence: CSVEQGRSANYGYTF. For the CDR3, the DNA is TGCAGCGTTGAACAGGGAAGGTCAGCTAACTATGGCTACACCTTC.